The sequence of this T cell receptor (beta chain) was determined in a study of regulatory T cells in long-lasting Graves disease. Regarding time point: newly diagnosed GD, antithyroid drugs for less than 3 months. Researchers made the TCR library from RNA that was extracted from PBMCs. Relying on iRepertoire HTBI primers and Arm-PCR of CDR3 regions, the team built TCR beta libraries. TCRdb fed the multiplex PCR reads into MiXCR, producing one record per CDR3 protein. The sample has about 450,000 distinct CDR3 sequences; 16% are singletons. CDR1 is SGHTA and CDR2 is FQGTGA in the germline V gene. V dropped 5 bases and J dropped 8; count of bases not matched to a gene: 15. The CDR3 extends over 16 amino acids. The sample was also linked to a second study, of T cells in Graves' hyperthyroidism and ophthalmopathy. That report adds: Subjects aged 18 to 65 presented with newly diagnosed hyperthyroidism of less than 2 months' duration. When the TCR CDR3 underwent first-round RT-PCR, the HTBI primer set was used. Blood also contained most expanded thyroid clonotypes above 0.001.

The material was peripheral blood mononuclear cells (PBMCs), obtained at new diagnosis, from a patient treated with antithyroid drugs. The chain has TRBV7-3 and TRBJ1-2, with 9 bases aligning to TRBD1. This sequence was found in a woman in her 30s with Graves disease. The CDR3 DNA reads as TGTGCCAGCAGCCATCCGGGACAGGGTTTGTTGTTGGGCTACACCTTC. Protein product: CASSHPGQGLLLGYTF.